A selection of T cell receptor beta chains follows, all from one sample in a study of blood T cell repertoires in COVID-19. Clones were sequenced by immunoSEQ multiplex PCR, and TCRdb holds only the in-frame ones, with some missing. Of 200,000 to 300,000 clones listed, about 79% are singletons. Sequencing used peripheral blood. Receptor source: a middle-aged man who had recovered from COVID-19. CDR3s include the opening cysteine and the closing phenylalanine or tryptophan. Each record gives: D gene, clone size, V gene, J gene, CDR3 protein, CDR3 DNA. The D gene is left open where the match is weak. Clone size is stated in some rows and not others, as once, few, many or a class when expanded.

d_gene: TRBD1
abundance: few
v_gene: TRBV3-1/TRBV3-2
j_gene: TRBJ1-1
CDR3aa: CASSQRDRGRAFF
CDR3nt: TGTGCCAGCAGCCAAAGGGACAGGGGGCGAGCTTTCTTT

d_gene: -
abundance: -
v_gene: TRBV5-1
j_gene: TRBJ1-1
CDR3aa: CASSPGQNTEAFF
CDR3nt: TGCGCCAGCTCCCCGGGACAAAACACTGAAGCTTTCTTT

d_gene: TRBD1
abundance: -
v_gene: TRBV7-2
j_gene: TRBJ2-7
CDR3aa: CASSLALLTGGAYEQYF
CDR3nt: TGTGCCAGCAGCTTAGCTCTCCTGACAGGGGGGGCCTACGAGCAGTACTTC

d_gene: -
abundance: -
v_gene: TRBV20-1
j_gene: TRBJ1-2
CDR3aa: CSVQGDYGYTF
CDR3nt: TGCAGTGTTCAGGGCGACTATGGCTACACCTTC

d_gene: -
abundance: -
v_gene: TRBV28
j_gene: TRBJ1-2
CDR3aa: CASSFRGIYGYTF
CDR3nt: TGTGCCAGCAGTTTTCGCGGGATCTATGGCTACACCTTC

d_gene: TRBD2
abundance: -
v_gene: TRBV5-1
j_gene: TRBJ2-3
CDR3aa: CASSRGDETGTDTQYF
CDR3nt: TGCGCCAGCAGCCGGGGGGACGAAACGGGCACAGATACGCAGTATTTT

d_gene: TRBD2
abundance: -
v_gene: TRBV6-2/TRBV6-3
j_gene: TRBJ2-3
CDR3aa: CASSYGLAAIGDTQYF
CDR3nt: TGTGCCAGCAGTTACGGACTAGCGGCCATCGGGGATACGCAGTATTTT

d_gene: TRBD1
abundance: -
v_gene: TRBV5-1
j_gene: TRBJ1-4
CDR3aa: CASSPGTGAFSTNEKLFF
CDR3nt: TGCGCCAGCAGCCCCGGGACAGGGGCCTTCTCAACTAATGAAAAACTGTTTTTT

d_gene: -
abundance: -
v_gene: TRBV4-1
j_gene: TRBJ2-5
CDR3aa: CASSQGVERPVGTQYF
CDR3nt: TGCGCCAGCAGCCAAGGGGTTGAGAGGCCGGTGGGGACCCAGTACTTC

d_gene: -
abundance: -
v_gene: TRBV4-3
j_gene: TRBJ2-6
CDR3aa: CASSQDPVSGANVLTF
CDR3nt: TGCGCCAGCAGCCAAGATCCCGTCTCTGGGGCCAACGTCCTGACTTTC

d_gene: TRBD1
abundance: -
v_gene: TRBV15
j_gene: TRBJ1-2
CDR3aa: CATSPARDRVHGYTF
CDR3nt: TGTGCCACCAGCCCCGCCAGGGACAGGGTCCATGGCTACACCTTC

d_gene: -
abundance: -
v_gene: TRBV5-1
j_gene: TRBJ1-5
CDR3aa: CASSLFAGLDQPQHF
CDR3nt: TGCGCCAGCAGCTTGTTTGCAGGGTTGGATCAGCCCCAGCATTTT

d_gene: -
abundance: -
v_gene: TRBV6-5
j_gene: TRBJ1-1
CDR3aa: CASSPRMNTEAFF
CDR3nt: TGTGCCAGCAGTCCGCGAATGAACACTGAAGCTTTCTTT

d_gene: -
abundance: -
v_gene: TRBV12-5
j_gene: TRBJ2-5
CDR3aa: CASGLDMGGTQYF
CDR3nt: TGTGCTAGTGGTTTGGATATGGGGGGGACCCAGTACTTC

d_gene: -
abundance: -
v_gene: TRBV2
j_gene: TRBJ2-1
CDR3aa: CASQAMRESHNEQFF
CDR3nt: TGTGCCAGCCAAGCTATGAGGGAGTCACACAATGAGCAGTTCTTC

d_gene: TRBD1
abundance: -
v_gene: TRBV30
j_gene: TRBJ1-3
CDR3aa: CAWSRTGTWNTIYF
CDR3nt: TGTGCCTGGAGTCGGACAGGGACATGGAACACCATATATTTT

d_gene: TRBD1
abundance: -
v_gene: TRBV6-2/TRBV6-3
j_gene: TRBJ1-2
CDR3aa: CASSYPGTGSIYGYTF
CDR3nt: TGTGCCAGCAGTTACCCGGGGACAGGCTCTATCTATGGCTACACCTTC